Presented here are 2 T cell receptor beta chains from one specimen sequenced in a study of blood T cells in healthy people across ages. A sample-barcoded 5' primer and a J-beta primer mix were used in a second PCR of about 7 to 11 cycles. TCRdb processed the 5' RACE reads anew with MiXCR; each CDR3 protein has one entry. The profile shows 600,000 to 1,000,000 distinct CDR3 sequences, 55% to 70% of them singletons. The sequencing input was blood. The receptors were gathered from a man between 25 and 39 years old in good health.

The chain uses TRBV11-2 and TRBJ1-4, with D maybe TRBD1 (5 bases). This CDR3 contains 16 residues. V shed 6 bases and J shed 6 bases, with 20 bases lying between them. CDR1 and CDR2 (germline): SGHAT, FQNNGV. The CDR3 DNA is TGTGCCAGCAGTCGAAAACCGGGGACCGAGGATGAAAAACTGTTTTTT. Translation: CASSRKPGTEDEKLFF.

At least ten counts were recorded for this clonotype. The chain joins TRBV10-3 to TRBJ1-2; no clear D. The CDR3 contains 19 residues. Germline lookup yields CDR1 ENHRY and CDR2 SYGVKD. V lost 0 bases and J 6 bases, leaving 26 bases between the germline ends. CDR3 bases: TGTGCCATCAGTGAGTCGGAGGTGGGCCAGTCCCAACCTTCAAATGGCTACACCTTC. It yields the protein CAISESEVGQSQPSNGYTF.